The present TCR beta chain was sequenced within a study of identical twins. Germline V gene sequence: CDR1 LNHNV, CDR2 YYDKDF (reference sequence). V lost 0 bases to trimming and J lost 2 bases, with 7 bases between them. CDR3 length equals 14 residues. TCRdb analysed the 5' RACE reads with MiXCR anew, one entry per CDR3 protein. The sample has over 250,000 distinct CDR3 sequences, roughly 9.7% seen once. Many counts were recorded for this clonotype. These data are also associated with another study on yellow fever vaccine responses in identical twins.

Sequencing was carried out using CD8+ T cells sorted from blood. V and J are TRBV15 and TRBJ2-5; the D gene is possibly TRBD1 (6 bases). The sequence derives from a woman aged 18 to 35 in good health. The CDR3 coding sequence is TGTGCCACCAGCAGAGAGGACAGTCAAGAGACCCAGTACTTC. It specifies CATSREDSQETQYF.